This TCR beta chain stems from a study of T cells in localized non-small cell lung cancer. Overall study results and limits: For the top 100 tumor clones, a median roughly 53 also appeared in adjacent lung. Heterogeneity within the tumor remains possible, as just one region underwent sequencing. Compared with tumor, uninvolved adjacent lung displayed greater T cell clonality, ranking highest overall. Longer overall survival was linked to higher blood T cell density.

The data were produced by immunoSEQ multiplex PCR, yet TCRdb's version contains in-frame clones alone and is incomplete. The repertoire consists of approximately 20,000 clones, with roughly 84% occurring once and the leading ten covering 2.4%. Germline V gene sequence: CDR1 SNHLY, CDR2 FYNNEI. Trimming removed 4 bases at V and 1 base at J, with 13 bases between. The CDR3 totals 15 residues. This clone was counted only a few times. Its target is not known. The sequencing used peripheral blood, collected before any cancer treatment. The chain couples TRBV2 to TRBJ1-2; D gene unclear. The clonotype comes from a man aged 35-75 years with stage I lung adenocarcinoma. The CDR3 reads CASSGIAALNYGYTF. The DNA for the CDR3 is TGTGCCAGCAGTGGAATTGCAGCGCTTAACTATGGCTACACCTTC. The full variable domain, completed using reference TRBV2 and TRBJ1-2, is EPEVTQTPSHQVTQMGQEVILRCVPISNHLYFYWYRQILGQKVEFLVSFYNNEISEKSEIFDDQFSVERPDGSNFTLKIRSTKLEDSAMYFCASSGIAALNYGYTFGSGTRLTVV.